These 15 T cell receptor beta chains came from one sample sequenced in a study of blood T cell repertoires in COVID-19. The method was immunoSEQ multiplex PCR; TCRdb's version includes in-frame clones alone and lacks a portion of them. The sample contains about 480,000 clones, approximately 87% of which appear only once. Specimen: PBMCs or T cells enriched from blood (not recorded which). These receptors all stem from a woman between 40 and 50 years old who had recovered from COVID-19.

The chain has TRBV19 and TRBJ1-2, with a weak D call TRBD1 (5 bases). From germline, CDR1 is LNHDA and CDR2 SQIVND (reference sequence). This CDR3 region has 13 residues. Trimming pared 7 bases from V and 4 bases from J, leaving 13 bases between. CDR3 nucleotides: TGTGCCAGTACCCTGGACACTACCTATGGCTACACCTTC. Protein: CASTLDTTYGYTF.

On this clone itself: Other DNA sequences of this sample code for an identical CDR3. V gene TRBV6-5 combines with J gene TRBJ1-1, with D hard to call. The CDR3 totals 14 residues. Germline-derived CDR1 and CDR2 are MNHEY and SVGAGI. Trimming took off 2 bases at V and 3 bases at J, with 10 bases between the two ends. CDR3 in amino acids: CASSYRETDTEAFF. The DNA for the CDR3 is TGTGCCAGCAGTTACCGAGAAACAGACACTGAAGCTTTCTTT.

The chain couples TRBV5-5 to TRBJ2-1; 7 bases map to TRBD1. Germline assignment: CDR1 SGHKS and CDR2 YYEKEE (reference sequence). The V and J ends lost 1 base and 3 bases, in that order; junction bases with no gene match: 4. The CDR3 totals 15 residues. The CDR3 nucleotides read TGTGCCAGCAGCTTGATCGGGACAGACTACAATGAGCAGTTCTTC. The encoded protein is CASSLIGTDYNEQFF.

The chain is built from TRBV5-1 and TRBJ2-3; 14 bases line up with TRBD2. The CDR3 contains 15 residues. Germline V gene lookup returns CDR1 SGHRS and CDR2 YFSETQ. V shed 5 bases, J shed 4 bases, and the junction held 3 bases outside the gene matches. The CDR3 loop is CASRTSGRASDTQYF. CDR3 nucleotides: TGCGCCAGCAGGACTAGCGGGAGGGCTTCAGATACGCAGTATTTT.

The chain joins TRBV7-9 to TRBJ2-5, with D perhaps TRBD1 (6 bases). Trimming took 1 base from V and 2 from J, leaving 17 bases between them. CDR3 size: 17 residues. Germline loops: CDR1 SEHNR, CDR2 FQNEAQ (reference sequence). The CDR3 reads CASSLVHKDRYQETQYF. In nucleotides, the CDR3 is TGTGCCAGCAGCTTAGTACATAAGGACAGATATCAAGAGACCCAGTACTTC.

This rearrangement joins TRBV28 to TRBJ2-5; 7 bases are a match to TRBD1. Trimming took 10 bases from V and 5 from J; bases not matched to a gene: 16. The germline V gene encodes CDR1 MDHEN and CDR2 SYDVKM. The CDR3 runs 15 residues. CDR3 in DNA: TGTGCCATCCATTCCCGGGACAGCTTTTGGGAGACCCAGTACTTC. It encodes CAIHSRDSFWETQYF.

The V and J genes are TRBV13 and TRBJ2-3, with D perhaps TRBD2 (6 bases). Germline V gene lookup returns CDR1 PRHDT and CDR2 FYEKMQ (reference sequence). The CDR3 covers 14 residues. V shed 6 bases and J shed 5 bases, with 15 bases lying between them. The CDR3 bases are TGTGCCAGCAGTCGGGACTCTCGGCGAGATACGCAGTATTTT. Protein product: CASSRDSRRDTQYF.

Comments on this clone: Distinct nucleotide sequences in the sample also encode this CDR3. The gene calls are TRBV11-2 and TRBJ2-1; D ambiguous. There are 13 residues in the CDR3. Trimming stripped 1 base from V and 4 bases from J, with 5 bases between. Germline CDR1 SGHAT, CDR2 FQNNGV. CDR3: CASSLGQYNEQFF. In DNA, the CDR3 is TGTGCCAGCAGCTTAGGGCAGTACAATGAGCAGTTCTTC.

This clone was observed a single time. V is TRBV2 and J is TRBJ1-1; 7 bases are shared with TRBD1. Germline V lookup: CDR1 SNHLY, CDR2 FYNNEI. This CDR3 is built from 14 residues. Trimming at V came to 7 bases and at J to 10 bases, leaving 15 bases not matched to a gene. This CDR3 reads CASNLGQAGGIAFF. DNA for the CDR3: TGTGCCAGCAACCTTGGACAGGCCGGGGGTATAGCTTTCTTT.

This chain links TRBV11-3 with TRBJ2-6; no definite D call. Germline CDR1 SGHNT, CDR2 YENEEA. This CDR3 has 18 amino acids. The ends were cut back, 5 bases at V and 0 bases at J, with 17 bases in the middle. CDR3 DNA: TGTGCCAGCAGCGCCCGGTTGGGCCTAAACTCTGGGGCCAACGTCCTGACTTTC. Amino acids: CASSARLGLNSGANVLTF.

The rearrangement joins TRBV7-6 to TRBJ1-5; TRBD1 matches at 10 bases. After removal of 1 base from V and 3 bases from J, the junction contained 3 bases not matched to a gene. The germline CDR1 and CDR2 sequences are SGHVS and FNYEAQ. There are 16 residues in the CDR3. CDR3 sequence: CASSLGTGGANQPQHF. Written as DNA, the CDR3 is TGTGCCAGCAGCTTAGGGACAGGGGGGGCCAATCAGCCCCAGCATTTT. Together with reference TRBV7-6 and TRBJ1-5, the CDR3 gives the full variable domain: GAGVSQSPRYKVTKRGQDVALRCDPISGHVSLYWYRQALGQGPEFLTYFNYEAQQDKSGLPNDRFSAERPEGSISTLTIQRTEQRDSAMYRCASSLGTGGANQPQHFGDGTRLSIL.

This clone was seen a handful of times. The chain has TRBV7-2 and TRBJ1-5, with D maybe TRBD1 (6 bases). The V end was cut by 4 bases, the J end by 4 bases, with 17 bases between. The V gene's germline CDR1 is SGHTA and CDR2 FQGNSA. The CDR3 contains 16 residues. CDR3 in amino acids: CASSSPGQGSNQPQHF. The CDR3 DNA sequence: TGTGCCAGCAGCTCCCCGGGGCAGGGGTCAAATCAGCCCCAGCATTTT.

The sample holds one count of this clone. The chain uses TRBV7-6 and TRBJ2-1; 16 bases map to TRBD2. Germline CDR1 is SGHVS and CDR2 is FNYEAQ. V shed 5 bases and J 8 bases; nucleotides not matched to a gene: 9. This CDR3 contains 17 residues. The CDR3, as DNA: TGTGCCAGCAGCCCGGGACTAGCGGGAGGGCCTCTTGATGAGCAGTTCTTC. This encodes CASSPGLAGGPLDEQFF. The complete variable domain, with remaining parts taken from reference TRBV7-6 and TRBJ2-1, reads GAGVSQSPRYKVTKRGQDVALRCDPISGHVSLYWYRQALGQGPEFLTYFNYEAQQDKSGLPNDRFSAERPEGSISTLTIQRTEQRDSAMYRCASSPGLAGGPLDEQFFGPGTRLTVL.

In DNA, the CDR3 is TGTGCCAGCATGCCCTTCGACACCTCCTACGAGCAGTACTTC. This codes for CASMPFDTSYEQYF. The V and J genes are TRBV5-5 and TRBJ2-7, with D unclear. Germline CDR1 is SGHKS and CDR2 is YYEKEE (reference sequence). The V end was cut by 6 bases, the J end by 0 bases, with 13 bases between. This CDR3 spans 14 amino acids.

This clone was observed a handful of times. The CDR3 region is CASMSRQGSFGELFF. CDR3 nucleotides: TGTGCCAGCATGAGTAGACAGGGGAGTTTCGGGGAGCTGTTTTTT. V is TRBV6-5 and J is TRBJ2-2; 8 bases fit TRBD1. CDR3 length equals 15 residues. The germline gives CDR1 MNHEY, CDR2 SVGAGI. Trimming took 7 bases from V and 7 from J; bases not matched to a gene: 11.